This T cell receptor (beta chain) was documented in a study of cytomegalovirus exposure and HLA in healthy donors. The study's findings and limits: According to the study, 160 or so TCR beta chains were cytomegalovirus-associated. Later genetic work tied a missense DCLRE1C variant to beta-chain V and J trimming. Within an earlier analysis, most TCR beta V segments proved productive either about 87% or about 30% of the time. Highly shared variants forming one cluster were likely a sequencing artifact.

PCR amplification relied on 60 Vbeta primers (plus 13 Jbeta primers). The protocol was immunoSEQ multiplex PCR, while the TCRdb copy is restricted to in-frame clones and leaves out a portion. The sample has about 150,000 clones; over 65% are singletons. The CDR3 covers 15 residues. Germline V CDR1 and CDR2: MNHEY, SVGAGI. The germline V and J ends were trimmed by 2 bases and 7 bases, with 14 bases remaining between them. This clone was recorded a few times. No antigen is known for it. The chain uses TRBV6-5 and TRBJ1-4, with D possibly TRBD1 on 6 matching bases. Input material: PBMCs. The origin of this receptor is a man between 25 and 39 years old in good health and CMV-seronegative. The DNA of the CDR3 is TGTGCCAGCAGTTACGTACGGGGGGCGAGTGAAAAACTGTTTTTT. The encoded protein is CASSYVRGASEKLFF.